Listed here are 11 T cell receptor beta chains from one sample, sequenced in a study of molecular identifiers for immune sequencing clone quantification. TCRdb redid the calling of the PCR reads with MiXCR, one entry per CDR3 protein. The table shows over 300,000 distinct CDR3 sequences, with roughly 24% occurring only once. Input material: naive CD8+ T cells from blood, with Jurkat cell RNA spiked in. As to subset: FACS-sorted CD8+CD4-CCR7+CD45RA+ naive T cells. The receptors come from a human donor in good health. Some libraries in this study had Jurkat cell RNA spiked in.

The sample holds many counts of this clonotype. The gene calls are TRBV5-1 and TRBJ2-7; 7 nucleotides match TRBD2. The V segment lost 0 bases and the J segment 3 bases; nucleotides outside the gene matches: 9. CDR1 is SGHRS, CDR2 YFSETQ, per germline. The CDR3 is 16 amino acids. CDR3: CASSLGSGQGYYEQYF. As DNA, the CDR3 is TGCGCCAGCAGCTTGGGTAGCGGGCAGGGATACTACGAGCAGTACTTC.

The chain carries TRBV6-1 and TRBJ2-5, with 12 bases aligning to TRBD1. The germline gives CDR1 MNHNS, CDR2 SASEGT. The CDR3 loop spans 14 amino acids. Trimming took 8 bases from V and 6 from J; bases not matched to a gene: 7. This chain's CDR3 is CASPRDRGPQTQYF. CDR3 nucleotide sequence: TGTGCCAGCCCCCGGGACAGGGGGCCACAGACCCAGTACTTC.

This chain joins TRBV29-1 and TRBJ1-6; tentatively, D is TRBD1 (6 bases). The length of the CDR3 is 13 residues. Between the trimmed V and J ends, which lost 6 bases and 9 bases, there was a span of 15 bases. The V gene's germline CDR1 is SQVTM and CDR2 ANQGSEA. The CDR3 DNA is TGCAGCGTGAGAACAGGGTCCAGTTCACCCCTCCACTTT. This translates into CSVRTGSSSPLHF.

This clonotype was observed a few times. A read error may be the cause here, since a much bigger clone is one base away. Given the absence of the conserved phenylalanine or tryptophan at the CDR3 end, a read error is likely. The chain recombines TRBV30 with TRBJ2-7; D unresolved. Between the trimmed V and J ends, which lost 4 bases and 3 bases, there was a span of 7 bases. Looked up from germline, CDR1 is GTSNPN and CDR2 is SVGIG (reference sequence). The CDR3 length is 11 residues. CDR3 in DNA: TGTGCCTGGACCGCTGACTACGAGCAGTACCTC. Its translation is CAWTADYEQYL.

There are many counts of this clonotype. The CDR3 sequence: CASSLGGGGYTF. CDR3 DNA: TGTGCCAGCAGTTTAGGAGGGGGTGGCTACACCTTC. The chain is built from TRBV12-3 or TRBV12-4 and TRBJ1-2, with D perhaps TRBD1 (6 bases). Trimming removed 1 base at V and 7 bases at J, with 7 bases between. CDR3 length equals 12 residues.

This clonotype has at least ten counts. The gene calls are TRBV11-2 and TRBJ2-1; 11 bases line up with TRBD2. Germline CDR1 and CDR2: SGHAT and FQNNGV. There are 15 residues in the CDR3. Trimming removed 5 bases from V and 6 bases from J; junction bases left unmatched: 6. CDR3 protein: CASSPGTSGGNEQFF. CDR3 DNA sequence: TGTGCCAGCAGCCCCGGGACTAGCGGAGGCAATGAGCAGTTCTTC.

The rearrangement joins TRBV11-3 to TRBJ2-5; D may be TRBD1 (6 bases). Germline loops: CDR1 SGHNT, CDR2 YENEEA. The V and J ends lost 5 bases and 3 bases respectively, with 25 bases between them. The length of the CDR3 is 18 residues. The CDR3 DNA reads TGTGCCAGCAGCCGAAACCGGGACACAAACGGGGATGAAGAGACCCAGTACTTC. Its translation: CASSRNRDTNGDEETQYF.

This clonotype was seen only a few times. The chain couples TRBV6-2 or TRBV6-3 to TRBJ1-1, with 9 bases matching TRBD1. V was clipped by 6 bases and J by 2 bases; unmatched bases: 7. This CDR3 contains 15 residues. Germline V gene sequence: CDR1 MNHEY, CDR2 SVGEGT. The CDR3 DNA reads TGTGCCAGCAGACTAGGACAGGGGCCCAACACTGAAGCTTTCTTT. Its protein is CASRLGQGPNTEAFF.

This clonotype was observed many times. This chain uses TRBV20-1 with TRBJ1-1; D remains ambiguous. This CDR3 contains 14 residues. The germline gives CDR1 DFQATT, CDR2 SNEGSKA (reference sequence). Trimming removed 5 bases at V and 0 bases at J, with 13 bases between. DNA for the CDR3: TGCAGTGCTCCCGAGGACGGGATGAACACTGAAGCTTTCTTT. Translated, it gives CSAPEDGMNTEAFF.

The CDR3 DNA reads TGCGCCAGCAGCCAAGATAACCCCCGGGTACATAATTCACCCCTCCACTTT. The encoded protein is CASSQDNPRVHNSPLHF. V gene TRBV4-1 combines with J gene TRBJ1-6; D uncertain. The CDR3 spans 17 residues. V lost 0 bases and J lost 5, with 14 bases in between. The germline gives CDR1 MGHRA, CDR2 YSYEKL.

The table lists this clonotype with a count of one. This chain joins TRBV5-3 and TRBJ2-7; D is perhaps TRBD1 (6 bases). TRBV5-3 is annotated as an ORF whose role is uncertain. The CDR3 runs 15 residues. Trimming removed 8 bases from V and 3 bases from J, with 21 bases in between. The CDR3 region is CASGLAGGAGYEQYF. CDR3 sequence (DNA): TGTGCCAGCGGCTTGGCTGGGGGCGCGGGCTACGAGCAGTACTTC.